This TCR beta chain was identified in a study of shared clonotypes between healthy human individuals. Overall study results and limits: What naive subsets generally showed was a larger estimated richness than memory subsets showed.

As defined, naive CD8 cells were CD45RO-negative and positively selected for CCR7, with terminally differentiated effector memory CD45RA+ cells excluded. Donors, without exception, were Caucasian adults residing in Nashville, Tennessee. On this clone: As yet, its antigen is unknown.

The V and J ends lost 8 bases and 4 bases, in that order; junction bases with no gene match: 10. CDR3 length: 15 residues. The germline V gene has CDR1 MDHEN and CDR2 SYDVKM. Profiled with immunoSEQ multiplex PCR; TCRdb holds only in-frame clones, not every one. The repertoire holds some 740,000 clones, with around 92% as singletons. Sequenced sample: naive CD8+ T cells sorted from blood. The chain has TRBV28 and TRBJ2-5; 10 bases map to TRBD2. This clonotype was sampled from a man aged 25 to 40 in good health. This CDR3 reads CASVPQREGRETQYF. The DNA for the CDR3 is TGTGCCAGCGTCCCCCAGCGGGAGGGGAGAGAGACCCAGTACTTC.